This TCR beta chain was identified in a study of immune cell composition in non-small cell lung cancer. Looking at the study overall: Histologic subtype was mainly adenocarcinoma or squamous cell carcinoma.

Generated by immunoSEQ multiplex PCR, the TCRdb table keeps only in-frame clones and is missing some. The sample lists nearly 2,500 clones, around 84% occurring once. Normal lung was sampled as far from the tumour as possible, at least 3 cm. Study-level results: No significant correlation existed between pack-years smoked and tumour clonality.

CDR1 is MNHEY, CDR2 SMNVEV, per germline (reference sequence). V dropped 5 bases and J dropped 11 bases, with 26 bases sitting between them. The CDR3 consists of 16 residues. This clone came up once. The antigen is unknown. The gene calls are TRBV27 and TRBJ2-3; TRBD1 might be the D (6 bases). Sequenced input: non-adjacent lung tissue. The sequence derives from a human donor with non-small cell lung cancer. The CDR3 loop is CASSNPSHYTGLRQYF. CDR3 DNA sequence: TGTGCCAGCAGTAACCCTTCACACTACACAGGGTTAAGGCAGTATTTT.